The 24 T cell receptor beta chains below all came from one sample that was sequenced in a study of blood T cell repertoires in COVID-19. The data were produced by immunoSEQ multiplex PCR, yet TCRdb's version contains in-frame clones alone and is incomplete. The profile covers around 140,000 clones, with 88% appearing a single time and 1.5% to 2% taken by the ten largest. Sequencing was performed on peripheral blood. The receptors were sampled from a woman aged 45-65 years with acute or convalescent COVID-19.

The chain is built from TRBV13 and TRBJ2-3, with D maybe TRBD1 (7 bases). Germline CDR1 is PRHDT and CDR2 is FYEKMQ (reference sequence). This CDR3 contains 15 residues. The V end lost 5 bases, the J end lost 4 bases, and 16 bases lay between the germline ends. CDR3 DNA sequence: TGTGCCAGCAGCCCCTGGAGGGGGCCTGCAGATACGCAGTATTTT. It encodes CASSPWRGPADTQYF.

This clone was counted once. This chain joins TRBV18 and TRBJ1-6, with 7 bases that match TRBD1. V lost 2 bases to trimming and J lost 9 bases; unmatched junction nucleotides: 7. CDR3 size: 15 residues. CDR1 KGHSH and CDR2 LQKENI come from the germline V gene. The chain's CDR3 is CASSPSSQGISPLHF. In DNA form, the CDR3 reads TGTGCCAGCTCACCAAGTTCACAGGGGATTTCACCCCTCCACTTT.

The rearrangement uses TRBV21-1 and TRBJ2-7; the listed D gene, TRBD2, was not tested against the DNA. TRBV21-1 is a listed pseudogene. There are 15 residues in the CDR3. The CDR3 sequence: CASSNSTSGNDEQYF. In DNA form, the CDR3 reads TGTGCCAGCAGCAACTCGACTAGCGGGAATGACGAGCAGTACTTC.

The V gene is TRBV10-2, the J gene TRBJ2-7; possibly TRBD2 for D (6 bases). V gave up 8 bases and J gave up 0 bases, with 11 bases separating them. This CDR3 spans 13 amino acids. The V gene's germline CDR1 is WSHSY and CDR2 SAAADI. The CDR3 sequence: CASRESNSYEQYF. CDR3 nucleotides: TGCGCCAGCCGGGAGAGCAACTCCTACGAGCAGTACTTC.

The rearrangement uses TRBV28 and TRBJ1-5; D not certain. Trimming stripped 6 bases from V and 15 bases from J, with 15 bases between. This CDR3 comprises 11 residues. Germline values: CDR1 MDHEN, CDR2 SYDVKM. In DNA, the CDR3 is TGTGCCAGCAGGCTGCAACCGAGCTGGCATTTT. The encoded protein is CASRLQPSWHF.

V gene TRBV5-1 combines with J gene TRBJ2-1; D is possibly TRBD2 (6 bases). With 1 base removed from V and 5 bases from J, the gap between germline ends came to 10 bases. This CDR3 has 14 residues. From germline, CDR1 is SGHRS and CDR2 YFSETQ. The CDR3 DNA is TGCGCCAGCAGCTTGCAGGCGGGAAACAATGAGCAGTTCTTC. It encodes CASSLQAGNNEQFF.

The CDR3 DNA follows: TGTGCCAGCAGCCCCACAGGGGGCTCCGGAAACACCATATATTTT. Residues: CASSPTGGSGNTIYF. The chain employs TRBV7-9 and TRBJ1-3; the match to TRBD1 covers 9 bases. Germline CDR1 reads SEHNR; CDR2 reads FQNEAQ (reference sequence). V lost 5 bases, J lost 4 bases, and 6 bases stayed unmatched. There are 15 residues in the CDR3.

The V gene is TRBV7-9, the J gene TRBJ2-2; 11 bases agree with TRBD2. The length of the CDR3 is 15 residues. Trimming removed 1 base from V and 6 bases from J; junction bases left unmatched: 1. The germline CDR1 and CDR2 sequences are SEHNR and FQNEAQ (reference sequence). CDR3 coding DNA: TGTGCCAGCAGCTTAGGACTAGCGGGGCCCGGGGAGCTGTTTTTT. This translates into CASSLGLAGPGELFF.

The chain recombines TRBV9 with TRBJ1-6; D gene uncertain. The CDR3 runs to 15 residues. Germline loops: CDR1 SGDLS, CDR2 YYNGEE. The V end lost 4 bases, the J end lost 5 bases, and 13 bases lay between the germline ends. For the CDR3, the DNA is TGTGCCAGCAGCCCAGCCGGGATGAATAATTCACCCCTCCACTTT. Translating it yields CASSPAGMNNSPLHF.

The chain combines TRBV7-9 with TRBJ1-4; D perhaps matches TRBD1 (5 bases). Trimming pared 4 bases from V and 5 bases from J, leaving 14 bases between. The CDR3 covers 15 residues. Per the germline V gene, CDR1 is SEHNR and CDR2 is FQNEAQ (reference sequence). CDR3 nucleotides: TGTGCCAGCAGCTCCCCCGGGGGTCGGAATGAAAAACTGTTTTTT. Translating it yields CASSSPGGRNEKLFF.

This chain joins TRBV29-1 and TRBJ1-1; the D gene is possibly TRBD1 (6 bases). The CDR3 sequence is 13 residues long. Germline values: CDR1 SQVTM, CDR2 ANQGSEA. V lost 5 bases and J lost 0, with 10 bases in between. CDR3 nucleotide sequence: TGCAGCGTTCATGGACAGATGAACACTGAAGCTTTCTTT. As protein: CSVHGQMNTEAFF.

The CDR3 here is CASSYGGGTEAFF. The CDR3 DNA reads as TGTGCCAGCAGTTACGGGGGGGGGACTGAAGCTTTCTTT. V gene TRBV6-5 combines with J gene TRBJ1-1, with a tentative D call TRBD1 (5 bases). V lost 2 bases, J lost 5 bases, and 9 bases lay in between. Germline CDR1 is MNHEY and CDR2 is SVGAGI. The CDR3 spans 13 residues.

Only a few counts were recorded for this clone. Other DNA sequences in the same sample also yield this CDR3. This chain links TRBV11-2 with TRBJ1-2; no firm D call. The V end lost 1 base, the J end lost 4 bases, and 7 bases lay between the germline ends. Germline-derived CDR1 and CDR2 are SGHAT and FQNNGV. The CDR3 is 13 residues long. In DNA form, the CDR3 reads TGTGCCAGCAGCTTAGTGTCAGGCTATGGCTACACCTTC. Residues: CASSLVSGYGYTF.

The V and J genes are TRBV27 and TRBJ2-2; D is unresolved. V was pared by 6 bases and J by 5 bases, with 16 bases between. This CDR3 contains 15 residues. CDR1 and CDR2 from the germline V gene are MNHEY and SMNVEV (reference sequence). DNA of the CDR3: TGTGCCAGCAGAACGAACCCTCAGATAACCGGGGAGCTGTTTTTT. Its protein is CASRTNPQITGELFF.

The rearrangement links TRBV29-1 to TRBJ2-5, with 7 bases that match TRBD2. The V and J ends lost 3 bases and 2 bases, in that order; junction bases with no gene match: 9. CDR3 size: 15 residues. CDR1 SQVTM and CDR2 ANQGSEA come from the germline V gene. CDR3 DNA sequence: TGCAGCGTTGATAGGCGGGAGAGATTGCAAGAGACCCAGTACTTC. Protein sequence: CSVDRRERLQETQYF.

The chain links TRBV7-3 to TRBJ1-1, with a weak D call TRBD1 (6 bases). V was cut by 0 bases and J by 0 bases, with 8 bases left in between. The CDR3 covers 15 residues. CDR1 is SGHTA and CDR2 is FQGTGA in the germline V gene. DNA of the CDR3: TGTGCCAGCAGCTTAACGAGGGGGATGAACACTGAAGCTTTCTTT. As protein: CASSLTRGMNTEAFF.

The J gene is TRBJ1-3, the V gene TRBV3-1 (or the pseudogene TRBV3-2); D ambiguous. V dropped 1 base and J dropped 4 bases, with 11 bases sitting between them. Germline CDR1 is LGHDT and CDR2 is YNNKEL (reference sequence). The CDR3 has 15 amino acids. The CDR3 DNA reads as TGTGCCAGCAGCCAAGTACAATTATCCGGAAACACCATATATTTT. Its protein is CASSQVQLSGNTIYF.

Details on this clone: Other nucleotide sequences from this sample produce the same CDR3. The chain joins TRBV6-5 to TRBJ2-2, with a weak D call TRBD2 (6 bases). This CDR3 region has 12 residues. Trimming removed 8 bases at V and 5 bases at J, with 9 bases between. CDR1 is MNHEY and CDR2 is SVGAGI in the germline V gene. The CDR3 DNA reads TGTGCCAGCGGCGGGATTACCGGGGAGCTGTTTTTT. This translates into CASGGITGELFF.

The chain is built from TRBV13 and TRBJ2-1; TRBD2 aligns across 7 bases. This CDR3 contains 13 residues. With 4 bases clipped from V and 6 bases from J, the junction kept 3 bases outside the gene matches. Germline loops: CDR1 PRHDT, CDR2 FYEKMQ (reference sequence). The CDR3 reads CASSSRLANEQFF. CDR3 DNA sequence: TGTGCCAGCAGCTCAAGACTAGCCAATGAGCAGTTCTTC.

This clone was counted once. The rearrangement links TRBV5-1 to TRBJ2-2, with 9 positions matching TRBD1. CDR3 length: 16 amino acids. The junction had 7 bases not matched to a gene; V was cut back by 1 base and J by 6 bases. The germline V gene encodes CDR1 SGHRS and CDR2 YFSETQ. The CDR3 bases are TGCGCCAGCAGCTTGCAGGGACAGGGAGATCCCGGGGAGCTGTTTTTT. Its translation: CASSLQGQGDPGELFF.

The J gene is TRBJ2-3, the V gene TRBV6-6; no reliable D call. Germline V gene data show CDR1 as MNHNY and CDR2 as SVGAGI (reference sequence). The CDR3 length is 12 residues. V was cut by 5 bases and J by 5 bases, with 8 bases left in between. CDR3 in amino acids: CASSLWRDTQYF. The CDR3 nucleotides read TGTGCCAGCAGTCTCTGGAGAGATACGCAGTATTTT.

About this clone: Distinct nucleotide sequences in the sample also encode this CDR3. This CDR3 reads CASSLGTANTGELFF. The DNA of the CDR3 is TGTGCCAGCAGCTTGGGGACAGCCAACACCGGGGAGCTGTTTTTT. V usage is TRBV7-2 and J usage is TRBJ2-2; 7 bases align to TRBD1. The CDR3 spans 15 residues. The germline V gene has CDR1 SGHTA and CDR2 FQGNSA. V shed 3 bases, J shed 2 bases, and the junction held 3 bases outside the gene matches.

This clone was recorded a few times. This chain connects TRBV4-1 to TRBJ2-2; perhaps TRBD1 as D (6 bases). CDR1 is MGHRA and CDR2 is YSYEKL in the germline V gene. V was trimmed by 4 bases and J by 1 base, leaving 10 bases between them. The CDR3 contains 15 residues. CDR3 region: CASSPTGLNTGELFF. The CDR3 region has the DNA TGCGCCAGCAGCCCGACAGGACTGAACACCGGGGAGCTGTTTTTT.

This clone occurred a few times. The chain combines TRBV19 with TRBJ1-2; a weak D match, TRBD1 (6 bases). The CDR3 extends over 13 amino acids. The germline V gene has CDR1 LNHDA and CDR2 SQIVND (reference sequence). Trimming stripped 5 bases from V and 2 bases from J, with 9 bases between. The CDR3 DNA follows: TGTGCCAGTAGTTTACAGGGAAACTATGGCTACACCTTC. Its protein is CASSLQGNYGYTF.